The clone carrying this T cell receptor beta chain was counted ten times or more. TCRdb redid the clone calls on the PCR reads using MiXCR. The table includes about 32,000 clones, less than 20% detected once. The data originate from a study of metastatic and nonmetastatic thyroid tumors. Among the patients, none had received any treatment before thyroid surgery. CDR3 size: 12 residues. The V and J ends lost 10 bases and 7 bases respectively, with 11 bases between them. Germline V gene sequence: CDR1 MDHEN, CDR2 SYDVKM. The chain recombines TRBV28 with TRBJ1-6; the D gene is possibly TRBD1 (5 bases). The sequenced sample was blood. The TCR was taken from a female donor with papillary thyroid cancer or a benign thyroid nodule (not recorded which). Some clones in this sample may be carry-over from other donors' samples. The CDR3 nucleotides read TGTGCCACCCAGGGTGACAATTCACCCCTCCACTTT. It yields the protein CATQGDNSPLHF.